This T cell receptor (beta chain) was obtained from a study of T cells after yellow fever vaccination. Points from the study as a whole: Of the clonotypes, a small share occurred in both CD4 and CD8 compartments.

The CDR3 extends over 13 amino acids. CDR1 is SGHNT, CDR2 YYREEE, per germline (reference sequence). The V end was cut by 1 base, the J end by 5 bases, with 9 bases between. Researchers made TCR cDNA using 5'RACE template switching, and this step added a universal primer site and UMIs. One entry per CDR3 protein results from TCRdb running MiXCR on the 5' RACE reads. This sample has approximately 510,000 distinct CDR3 sequences, with just over 20% found just once. Notes on this clonotype: Its specificity is unknown.

The source material was PBMCs, sampled about 20 days after the first yellow fever vaccination. This clonotype originated in a man aged 18 to 35 who received the YFV17D yellow fever vaccine. V usage is TRBV5-4 and J usage is TRBJ1-2; no firm D call. CDR3 amino acids: CASSLKSLYGYTF. The DNA for the CDR3 is TGTGCCAGCAGCTTGAAAAGCCTGTATGGCTACACCTTC.